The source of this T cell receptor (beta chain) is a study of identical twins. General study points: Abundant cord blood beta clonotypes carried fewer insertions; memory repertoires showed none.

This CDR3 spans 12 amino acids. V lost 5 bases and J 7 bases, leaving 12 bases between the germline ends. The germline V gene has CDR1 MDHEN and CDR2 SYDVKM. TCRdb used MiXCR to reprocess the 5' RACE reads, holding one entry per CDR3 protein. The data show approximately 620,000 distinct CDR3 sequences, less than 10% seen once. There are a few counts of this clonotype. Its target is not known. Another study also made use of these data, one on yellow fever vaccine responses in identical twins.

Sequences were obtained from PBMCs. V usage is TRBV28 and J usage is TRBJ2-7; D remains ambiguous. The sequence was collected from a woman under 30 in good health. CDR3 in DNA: TGTGCCAGCAGTGTCATCCTCTTAGAGCAGTACTTC. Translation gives CASSVILLEQYF. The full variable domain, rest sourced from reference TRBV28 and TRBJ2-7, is DVKVTQSSRYLVKRTGEKVFLECVQDMDHENMFWYRQDPGLGLRLIYFSYDVKMKEKGDIPEGYSVSREKKERFSLILESASTNQTSMYLCASSVILLEQYFGPGTRLTVT.